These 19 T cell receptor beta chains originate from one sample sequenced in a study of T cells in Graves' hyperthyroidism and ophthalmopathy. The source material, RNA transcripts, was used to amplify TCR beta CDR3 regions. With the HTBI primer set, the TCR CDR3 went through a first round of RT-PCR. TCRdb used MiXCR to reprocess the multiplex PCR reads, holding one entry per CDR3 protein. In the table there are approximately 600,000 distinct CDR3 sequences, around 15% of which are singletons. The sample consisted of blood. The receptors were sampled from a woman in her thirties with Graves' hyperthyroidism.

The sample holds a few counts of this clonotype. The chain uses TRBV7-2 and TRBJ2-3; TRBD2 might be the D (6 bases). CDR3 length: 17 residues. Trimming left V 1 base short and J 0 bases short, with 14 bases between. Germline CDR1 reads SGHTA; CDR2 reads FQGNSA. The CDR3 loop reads CASSLGSGDGSTDTQYF. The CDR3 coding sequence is TGTGCCAGCAGCTTAGGTTCGGGGGATGGTAGCACAGATACGCAGTATTTT. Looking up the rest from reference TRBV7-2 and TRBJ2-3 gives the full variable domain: GAGVSQSPSNKVTEKGKDVELRCDPISGHTALYWYRQSLGQGLEFLIYFQGNSAPDKSGLPSDRFSAERTGGSVSTLTIQRTQQEDSAVYLCASSLGSGDGSTDTQYFGPGTRLTVL.

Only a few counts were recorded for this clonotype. The CDR3 sequence: CATSRGGEGGYTF. The DNA for the CDR3 is TGTGCCACCAGCAGAGGGGGCGAGGGGGGCTACACCTTC. This sequence joins TRBV15 and TRBJ1-2, with a tentative D call TRBD1 (5 bases). The CDR3 has 13 residues. The germline V gene encodes CDR1 LNHNV and CDR2 YYDKDF (reference sequence). V shed 1 base and J shed 8 bases, with 11 bases lying between them.

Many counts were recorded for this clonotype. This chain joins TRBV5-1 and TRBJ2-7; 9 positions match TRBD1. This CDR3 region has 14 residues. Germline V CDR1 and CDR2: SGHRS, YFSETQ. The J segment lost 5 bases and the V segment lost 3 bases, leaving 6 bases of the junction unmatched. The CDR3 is CASSWDRESDEQYF. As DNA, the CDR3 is TGCGCCAGCAGCTGGGACAGGGAGAGCGACGAGCAGTACTTC.

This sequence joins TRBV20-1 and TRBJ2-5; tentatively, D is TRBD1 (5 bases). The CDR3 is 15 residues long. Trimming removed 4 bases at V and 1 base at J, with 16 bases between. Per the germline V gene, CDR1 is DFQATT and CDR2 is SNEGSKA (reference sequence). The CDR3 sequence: CSATLWGPPQETQYF. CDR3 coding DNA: TGCAGTGCTACCCTGTGGGGCCCCCCCCAAGAGACCCAGTACTTC.

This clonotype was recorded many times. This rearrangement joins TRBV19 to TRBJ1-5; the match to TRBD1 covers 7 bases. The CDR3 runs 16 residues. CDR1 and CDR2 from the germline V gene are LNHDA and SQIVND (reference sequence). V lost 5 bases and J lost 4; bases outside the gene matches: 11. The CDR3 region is CASSLPWDSPNQPQHF. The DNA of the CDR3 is TGTGCCAGTAGTCTCCCTTGGGACAGCCCAAATCAGCCCCAGCATTTT.

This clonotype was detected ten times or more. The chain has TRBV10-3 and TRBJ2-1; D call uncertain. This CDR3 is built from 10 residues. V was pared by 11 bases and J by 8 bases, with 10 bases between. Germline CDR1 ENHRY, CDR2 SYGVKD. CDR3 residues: CASGRDEQFF. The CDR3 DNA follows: TGTGCCTCGGGTAGGGATGAGCAGTTCTTC.

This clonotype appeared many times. This chain's CDR3 is CASNGQGASSPLHF. Here the CDR3 DNA reads TGTGCCAGCAACGGACAGGGGGCTTCTTCACCCCTCCACTTT. The V gene is TRBV16, the J gene TRBJ1-6; 11 nucleotides match TRBD1. In germline, CDR1 is KGHSY, CDR2 FQNENV. V lost 7 bases and J lost 9; bases outside the gene matches: 5. The CDR3 loop spans 14 amino acids.

CDR3 in DNA: TGTGCCAGCAGTTACTCGAAGGGACAGGCTGCCGGAAACACCTTC. Amino acid sequence: CASSYSKGQAAGNTF. This chain links TRBV6-2 or TRBV6-3 with TRBJ1-2, with 8 bases lining up with TRBD1. V lost 0 bases to trimming and J lost 12 bases; unmatched junction nucleotides: 12. This CDR3 region has 15 residues. Per germline, CDR1 MNHEY and CDR2 SVGEGT.

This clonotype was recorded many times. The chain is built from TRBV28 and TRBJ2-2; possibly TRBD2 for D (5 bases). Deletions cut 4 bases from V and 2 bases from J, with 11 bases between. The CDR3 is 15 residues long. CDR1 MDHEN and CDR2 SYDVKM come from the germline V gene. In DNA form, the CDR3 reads TGTGCCAGCAGTTCTGGCGGGCGTAACACCGGGGAGCTGTTTTTT. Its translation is CASSSGGRNTGELFF.

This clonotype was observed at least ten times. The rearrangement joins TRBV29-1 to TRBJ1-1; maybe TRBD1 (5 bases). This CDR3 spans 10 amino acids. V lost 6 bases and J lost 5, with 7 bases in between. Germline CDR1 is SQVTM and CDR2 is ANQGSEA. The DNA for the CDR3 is TGCAGCGTCGAGGGGACTGAAGCTTTCTTT. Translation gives CSVEGTEAFF.

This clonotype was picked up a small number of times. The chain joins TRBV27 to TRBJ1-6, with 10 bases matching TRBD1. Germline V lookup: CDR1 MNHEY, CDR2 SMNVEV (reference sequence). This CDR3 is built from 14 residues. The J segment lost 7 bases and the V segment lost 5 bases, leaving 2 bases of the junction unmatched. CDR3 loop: CASSQDRGNSPLHF. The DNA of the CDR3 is TGTGCCAGCAGTCAGGACAGGGGGAATTCACCCCTCCACTTT.

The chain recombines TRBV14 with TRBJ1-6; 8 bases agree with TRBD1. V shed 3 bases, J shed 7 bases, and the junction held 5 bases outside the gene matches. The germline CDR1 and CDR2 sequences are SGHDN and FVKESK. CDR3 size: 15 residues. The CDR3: CASSQGTGQNSPLHF. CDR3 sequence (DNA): TGTGCCAGCAGCCAGGGGACAGGACAGAATTCACCCCTCCACTTT.

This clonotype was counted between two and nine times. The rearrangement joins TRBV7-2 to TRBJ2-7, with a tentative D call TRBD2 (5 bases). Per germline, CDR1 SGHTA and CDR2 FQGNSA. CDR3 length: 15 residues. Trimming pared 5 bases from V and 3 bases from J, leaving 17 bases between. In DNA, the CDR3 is TGTGCCAGCAGCACCAGCGGCCCAACTTACTACGAGCAGTACTTC. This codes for CASSTSGPTYYEQYF.

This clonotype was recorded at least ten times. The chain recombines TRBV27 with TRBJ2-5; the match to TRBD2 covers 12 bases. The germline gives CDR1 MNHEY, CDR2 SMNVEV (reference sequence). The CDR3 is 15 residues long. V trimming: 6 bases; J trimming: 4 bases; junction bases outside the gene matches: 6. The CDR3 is CASSLAGGPAETQYF. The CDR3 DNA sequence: TGTGCCAGCAGCCTAGCGGGAGGGCCGGCAGAGACCCAGTACTTC.

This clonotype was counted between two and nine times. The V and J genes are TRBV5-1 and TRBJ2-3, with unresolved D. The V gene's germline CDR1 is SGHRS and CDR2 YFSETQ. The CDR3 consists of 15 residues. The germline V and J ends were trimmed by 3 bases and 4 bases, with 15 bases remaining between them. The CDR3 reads CASSSSSQGSDTQYF. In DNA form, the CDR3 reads TGCGCCAGCAGCTCGAGCTCCCAAGGGTCAGATACGCAGTATTTT.

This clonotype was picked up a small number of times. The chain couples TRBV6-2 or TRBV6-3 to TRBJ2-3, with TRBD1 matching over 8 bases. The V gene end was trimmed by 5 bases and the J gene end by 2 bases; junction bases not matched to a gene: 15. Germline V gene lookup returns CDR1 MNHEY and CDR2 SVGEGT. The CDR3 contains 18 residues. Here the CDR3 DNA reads TGTGCCAGCAGTCCCCCCCGCGGTCGGACAGGGAACACAGATACGCAGTATTTT. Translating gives CASSPPRGRTGNTDTQYF.

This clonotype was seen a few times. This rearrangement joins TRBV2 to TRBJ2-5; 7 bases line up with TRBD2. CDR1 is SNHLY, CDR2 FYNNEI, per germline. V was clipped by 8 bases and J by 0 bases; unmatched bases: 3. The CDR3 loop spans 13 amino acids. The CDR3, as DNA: TGTGCCAGCGGCGGGGGAGACCAAGAGACCCAGTACTTC. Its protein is CASGGGDQETQYF.

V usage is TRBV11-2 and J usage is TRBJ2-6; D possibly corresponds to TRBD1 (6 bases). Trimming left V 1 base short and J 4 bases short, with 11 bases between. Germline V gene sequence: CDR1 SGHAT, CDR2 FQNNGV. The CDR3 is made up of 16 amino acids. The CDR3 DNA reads TGTGCCAGCAGCTTAGTAAGGGGGAGAGGGGCCAACGTCCTGACTTTC. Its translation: CASSLVRGRGANVLTF. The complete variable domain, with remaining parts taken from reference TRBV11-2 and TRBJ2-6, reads EAGVAQSPRYKIIEKRQSVAFWCNPISGHATLYWYQQILGQGPKLLIQFQNNGVVDDSQLPKDRFSAERLKGVDSTLKIQPAKLEDSAVYLCASSLVRGRGANVLTFGAGSRLTVL.

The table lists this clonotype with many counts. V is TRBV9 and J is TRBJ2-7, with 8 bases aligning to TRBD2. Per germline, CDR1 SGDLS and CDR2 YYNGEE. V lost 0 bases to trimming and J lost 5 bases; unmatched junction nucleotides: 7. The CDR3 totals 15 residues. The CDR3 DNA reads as TGTGCCAGCAGCGTAGTACCTAGCGGGTGGAACGAGCAGTACTTC. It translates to CASSVVPSGWNEQYF.